This is a list of T cell receptor beta chains from one sample in a study of shared clonotypes between healthy human individuals. Measured with immunoSEQ multiplex PCR; TCRdb has only the in-frame clones, and not every one. Here the sample spans 300,000 to 400,000 clones, around 79% being singletons. What was sequenced was memory CD4+ T cells sorted from blood. These receptors originate from a man under 40 in good health. Each CDR3 is given with its conserved first and last residue. The D gene is left open where the match is weak. Size tells how often a clone was seen (once, few, many) or the class of an expanded clone, and some rows leave it out.

len,j_gene,abundance,d_gene,v_gene,CDR3nt,CDR3aa
13,TRBJ2-7,few,TRBD2,TRBV6-1,TGTGCCAGCAGTGTGGCGACTAGCAACGAGCAGTACTTC,CASSVATSNEQYF
16,TRBJ1-5,few,.,TRBV4-2,TGTGCCAGCAGCCAAGCGTCCGGGTTCAACGATCAGCCCCAGCATTTT,CASSQASGFNDQPQHF
15,TRBJ2-6,few,TRBD1,TRBV28,TGTGCCAGCAGTCGACAGGGTGCAGGGGCCAACGTCCTGACTTTC,CASSRQGAGANVLTF
14,TRBJ1-1,few,.,TRBV19,TGTGCCAGTCGTGACTCAGGGTACTCCACTGAAGCTTTCTTT,CASRDSGYSTEAFF
14,TRBJ1-2,.,TRBD1,TRBV5-1,TGCGCCAGCAGCTTAGGACAGGGGAAATCTGGCTACACCTTC,CASSLGQGKSGYTF
13,TRBJ2-3,.,.,TRBV2,TGTGCCAGCGGCCTCTGGGGCACAGATACGCAGTATTTT,CASGLWGTDTQYF
15,TRBJ1-5,few,.,TRBV28,TGTGCCAGCAGGCCGCCCTTGGGGGGGGATCAGCCCCAGCATTTT,CASRPPLGGDQPQHF
14,TRBJ2-3,few,.,TRBV29-1,TGCAGCGTTGTCTGGTCAGTTAGGTTTGGTACGCAGTATTTT,CSVVWSVRFGTQYF
15,TRBJ2-2,.,.,TRBV5-1,TGCGCCAGCAGGCGCGACTCCTCGCCCACCGGGGAGCTGTTTTTT,CASRRDSSPTGELFF
18,TRBJ2-1,.,.,TRBV7-9,TGTGCCAGCTCACATTCGATACTAGCTCAAAGCTCCTACAATGAGCAGTTCTTC,CASSHSILAQSSYNEQFF
19,TRBJ2-5,.,.,TRBV15,TGTGCCACCAGCAGAGATCCGCCTGCGGGGAGCCCCGTATCAACGACCCAGTACTTC,CATSRDPPAGSPVSTTQYF
17,TRBJ1-1,few,TRBD1,TRBV18,TGTGCCAGCTCCCTTGCGGGACAGGGTCTCGGATACACTGAAGCTTTCTTT,CASSLAGQGLGYTEAFF
14,TRBJ2-7,.,TRBD2,TRBV5-1,TGCGCCAGCAGCCCGACTAGCGGGAGTTACGAGCAGTACTTC,CASSPTSGSYEQYF
12,TRBJ2-7,.,.,TRBV9,TGTGCCAGCAGCCCCCGGGGGTTCGAGCAGTACTTC,CASSPRGFEQYF